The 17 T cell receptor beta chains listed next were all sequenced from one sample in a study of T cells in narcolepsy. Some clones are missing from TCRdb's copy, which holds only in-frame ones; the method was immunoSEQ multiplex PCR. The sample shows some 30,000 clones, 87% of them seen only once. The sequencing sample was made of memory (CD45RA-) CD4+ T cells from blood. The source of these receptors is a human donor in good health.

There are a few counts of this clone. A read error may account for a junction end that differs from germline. Here the CDR3 DNA reads TGTGCTAGCAGCCGGATACTTGAAGCTTTCTTT. It yields the protein CASSRILEAFF. This chain links TRBV7-7 with TRBJ1-1; no clear D. The CDR3 extends over 11 amino acids. CDR1 is SSHAT and CDR2 is FNYEAQ in the germline V gene (reference sequence).

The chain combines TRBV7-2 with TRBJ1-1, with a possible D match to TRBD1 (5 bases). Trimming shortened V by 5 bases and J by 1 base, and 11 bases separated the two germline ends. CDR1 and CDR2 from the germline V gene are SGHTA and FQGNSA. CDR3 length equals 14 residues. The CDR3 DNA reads TGTGCCAGCAGCCCGGCAGGGAGGAACACTGAAGCTTTCTTT. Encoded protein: CASSPAGRNTEAFF. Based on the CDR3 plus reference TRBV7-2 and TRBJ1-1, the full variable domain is GAGVSQSPSNKVTEKGKDVELRCDPISGHTALYWYRQSLGQGLEFLIYFQGNSAPDKSGLPSDRFSAERTGGSVSTLTIQRTQQEDSAVYLCASSPAGRNTEAFFGQGTRLTVV.

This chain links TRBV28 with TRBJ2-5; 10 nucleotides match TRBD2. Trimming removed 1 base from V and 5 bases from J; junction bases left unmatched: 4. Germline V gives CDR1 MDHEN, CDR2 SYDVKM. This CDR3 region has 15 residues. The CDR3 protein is CASSLLTSGRETQYF. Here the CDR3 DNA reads TGTGCCAGCAGTTTATTGACTAGCGGGCGGGAGACCCAGTACTTC.

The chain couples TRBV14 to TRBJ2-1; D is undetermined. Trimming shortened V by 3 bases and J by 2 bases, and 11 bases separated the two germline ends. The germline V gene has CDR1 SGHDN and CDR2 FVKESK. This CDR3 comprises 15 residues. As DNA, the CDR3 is TGTGCCAGCAGCCATGAAAGGATCACCTACAATGAGCAGTTCTTC. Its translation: CASSHERITYNEQFF.

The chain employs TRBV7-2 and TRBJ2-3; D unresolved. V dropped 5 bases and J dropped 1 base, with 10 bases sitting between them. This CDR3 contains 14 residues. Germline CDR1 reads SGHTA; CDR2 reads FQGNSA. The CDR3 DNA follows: TGTGCCAGCAGCCCCTCCCTGGGCACAGATACGCAGTATTTT. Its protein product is CASSPSLGTDTQYF.

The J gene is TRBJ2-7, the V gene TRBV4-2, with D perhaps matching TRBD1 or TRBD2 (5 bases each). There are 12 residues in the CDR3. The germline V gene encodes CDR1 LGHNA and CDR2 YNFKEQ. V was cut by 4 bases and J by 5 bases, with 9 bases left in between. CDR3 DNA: TGTGCCAGCAGCCGGGACGACCACGAGCAGTACTTC. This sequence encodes CASSRDDHEQYF.

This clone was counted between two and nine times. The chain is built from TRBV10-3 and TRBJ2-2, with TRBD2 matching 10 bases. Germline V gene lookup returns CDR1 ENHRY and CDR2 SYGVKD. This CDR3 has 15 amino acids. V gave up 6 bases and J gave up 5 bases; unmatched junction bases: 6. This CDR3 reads CAIRPGLAVTGELFF. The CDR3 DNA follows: TGTGCCATCAGACCTGGACTAGCGGTTACCGGGGAGCTGTTTTTT.

Here the CDR3 DNA reads TGTGCCTGGAGTGTACAGGCCCGGGGGACCTATGGCTACACCTTC. This translates into CAWSVQARGTYGYTF. This rearrangement joins TRBV30 to TRBJ1-2, with a possible D match to TRBD1 (5 bases). With 0 bases removed from V and 4 bases from J, the gap between germline ends came to 15 bases. This CDR3 spans 15 amino acids. The germline V gene encodes CDR1 GTSNPN and CDR2 SVGIG (reference sequence).

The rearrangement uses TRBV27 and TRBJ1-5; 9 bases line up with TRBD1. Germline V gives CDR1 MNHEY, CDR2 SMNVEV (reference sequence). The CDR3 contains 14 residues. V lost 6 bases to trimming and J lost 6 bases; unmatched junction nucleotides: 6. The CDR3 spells CASSYGQGTQPQHF. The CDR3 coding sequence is TGTGCCAGCAGCTATGGACAGGGGACTCAGCCCCAGCATTTT.

The CDR3 sequence is CASSLQIRDTVTNTEAFF. The CDR3 DNA reads TGCGCCAGCAGCCTTCAAATACGGGACACAGTTACGAACACTGAAGCTTTCTTT. The chain couples TRBV5-1 to TRBJ1-1; maybe TRBD1 (6 bases). V lost 4 bases and J lost 1, with 23 bases in between. This CDR3 has 18 amino acids. CDR1 is SGHRS and CDR2 is YFSETQ in the germline V gene.

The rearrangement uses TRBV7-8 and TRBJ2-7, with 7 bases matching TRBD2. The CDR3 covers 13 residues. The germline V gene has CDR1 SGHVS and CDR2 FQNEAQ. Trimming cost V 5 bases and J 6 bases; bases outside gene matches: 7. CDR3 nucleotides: TGTGCCAGCAGCCAAGCAGCGGGGTCCGAGCAGTACTTC. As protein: CASSQAAGSEQYF.

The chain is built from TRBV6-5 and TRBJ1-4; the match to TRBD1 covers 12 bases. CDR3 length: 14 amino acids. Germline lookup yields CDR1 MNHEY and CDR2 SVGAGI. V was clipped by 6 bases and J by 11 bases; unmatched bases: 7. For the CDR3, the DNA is TGTGCCAGCAGGGGGACAGGGGGCCAGGGGAAACTGTTTTTT. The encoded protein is CASRGTGGQGKLFF.

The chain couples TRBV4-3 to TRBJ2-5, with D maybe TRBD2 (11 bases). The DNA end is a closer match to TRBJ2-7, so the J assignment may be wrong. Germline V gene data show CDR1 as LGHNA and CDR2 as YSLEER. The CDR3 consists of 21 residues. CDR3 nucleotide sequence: TGCGCCAGCAGCCGGTGGGGACAGGGGACTCGGGTTAGCGGGAGGGCTGCCGAGCAGTACTTC. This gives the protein CASSRWGQGTRVSGRAAEQYF.

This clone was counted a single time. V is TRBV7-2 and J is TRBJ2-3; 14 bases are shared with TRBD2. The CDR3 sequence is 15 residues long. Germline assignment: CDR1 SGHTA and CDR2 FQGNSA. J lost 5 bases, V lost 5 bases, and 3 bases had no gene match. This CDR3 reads CASSTGTSGRDTQYF. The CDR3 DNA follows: TGTGCCAGCAGCACTGGGACTAGCGGGAGAGATACGCAGTATTTT.

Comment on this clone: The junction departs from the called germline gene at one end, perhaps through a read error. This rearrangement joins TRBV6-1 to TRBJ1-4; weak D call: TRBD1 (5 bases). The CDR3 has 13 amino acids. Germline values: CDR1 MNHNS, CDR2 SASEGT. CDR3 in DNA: TGTGCCAGCTCGGACACGTTTAATGAAAAACTGCTTTTT. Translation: CASSDTFNEKLLF.

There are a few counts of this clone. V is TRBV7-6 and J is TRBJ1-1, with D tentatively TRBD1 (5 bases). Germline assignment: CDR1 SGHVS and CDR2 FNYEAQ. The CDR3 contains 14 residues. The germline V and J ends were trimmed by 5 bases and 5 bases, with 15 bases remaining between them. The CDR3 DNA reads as TGTGCCAGCAGCCCAGCGGGGGGAAGGACTGAAGCTTTCTTT. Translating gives CASSPAGGRTEAFF.

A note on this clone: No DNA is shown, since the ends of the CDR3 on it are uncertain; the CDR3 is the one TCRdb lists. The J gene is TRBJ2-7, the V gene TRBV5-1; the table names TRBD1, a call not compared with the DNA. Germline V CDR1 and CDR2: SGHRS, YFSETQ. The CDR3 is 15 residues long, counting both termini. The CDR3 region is CASSLVAGGSYEQCF.